This T cell receptor (beta chain) was identified during a study of cytomegalovirus exposure and HLA in healthy donors. On the study more broadly: Early released data had about 85 million unique TCRs, all coming from HLA-typed donors. When 398 donors were genotyped, more than 70% of them were found to fall in the Caucasian-associated ancestry cluster.

CDR3 length equals 16 residues. Trimming took off 1 base at V and 0 bases at J, with 11 bases between the two ends. A word on this clone: Its antigen is still unknown.

Study results and caveats: CMV serostatus was the sole immune exposure data available. Reports indicated that the classifier achieved high specificity and sensitivity in diagnosing cytomegalovirus status.

Primers for the PCR totalled 60 Vbeta and 13 Jbeta. Assay used: immunoSEQ multiplex PCR; TCRdb lists only in-frame clones, some missing. The sample carries about 180,000 clones, around four fifths recorded once. The receptor was isolated from a man between 18 and 29 years old in good health and CMV-seronegative. The chain combines TRBV5-3 with TRBJ1-3; no clear D. TRBV5-3 is flagged as an ORF with uncertain function. Input material: PBMCs. CDR3 residues: CARSLRGRHSGNTIYF. The CDR3 DNA reads TGTGCCAGAAGCTTGCGTGGCAGGCACTCTGGAAACACCATATATTTT.